This TCR beta chain was recorded in a study of CXCR3-negative and CXCR3-positive naive CD8 T cells. The study's findings and limits: Sequencing showed both naive subsets with comparably high diversity, and memory CD8+ cells much lower. TRB CDR3s were more hydrophobic in CXCR3-positive than in CXCR3-negative naive cells. It was found that naive subsets had comparable surface CD5, and TCR strength was inferred from TRB CDR3 properties.

Using triplicate sorts, 300,000 cells were collected each time from every CD8+ T cell subset. Naivety in CD8+ T cells corresponded to a CD45RO-CCR7+CD27+CD95- phenotype. Through 5' RACE with UMI labels, the TRB cDNA libraries were prepared. After re-calling the 5' RACE reads, TCRdb lists one entry per CDR3 protein, DNA absent. This repertoire includes about 89,000 distinct CDR3 sequences. As to this clonotype: Its specificity is unknown.

The CDR3 runs to 15 residues. In germline, CDR1 is SGHTA, CDR2 FQGNSA. The sequenced sample was naive CXCR3+ CD8+ T cells from blood. Indicated subset: CD45RO-CCR7+CD27+CD95- naive CD8+ T cells expressing CXCR3 (TNR3+). The receptor was derived from a human donor in good health. Some clones in this sample may be carry-over from other donors' samples. J is TRBJ1-4 and V is TRBV7-2. The chain's CDR3 is CASSLVGRSREKLFF.